This T cell receptor beta chain stems from a study of blood T cell repertoires in COVID-19. Study as a whole: T cells, B-cell-depleted T cells, or PBMCs supplied cDNA or gDNA.

Clones were read by immunoSEQ multiplex PCR, and TCRdb kept only the in-frame ones, dropping some. The data contain a few hundred thousand clones, roughly 90% of them seen just once; the ten biggest clones take up less than 3.5%. The CDR3 length is 14 residues. The V segment lost 6 bases and the J segment 1 base; nucleotides outside the gene matches: 5. The germline CDR1 and CDR2 sequences are MNHEY and SVGEGT. Enrolment of Seattle patients took place during active infection, and they were followed longitudinally. The chain carries TRBV6-2 or TRBV6-3 and TRBJ1-1, with 7 bases that match TRBD1. The sequenced sample was peripheral blood. This clonotype was sampled from a woman aged 25 to 39 with COVID-19, enrolled during active disease. The CDR3 sequence: CASSPGQRNTEAFF. As DNA, the CDR3 is TGTGCCAGCAGCCCGGGACAGAGGAACACTGAAGCTTTCTTT.